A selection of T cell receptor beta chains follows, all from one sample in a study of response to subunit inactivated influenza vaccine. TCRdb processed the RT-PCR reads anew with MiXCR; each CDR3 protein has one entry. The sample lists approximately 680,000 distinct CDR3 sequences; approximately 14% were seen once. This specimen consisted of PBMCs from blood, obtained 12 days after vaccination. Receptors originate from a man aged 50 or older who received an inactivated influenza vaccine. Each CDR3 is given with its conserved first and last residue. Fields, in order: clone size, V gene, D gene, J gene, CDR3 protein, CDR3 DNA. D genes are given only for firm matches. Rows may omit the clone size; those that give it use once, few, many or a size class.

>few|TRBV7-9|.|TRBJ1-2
CASRRGAEGYTF
TGTGCCAGCAGGCGGGGGGCGGAGGGCTACACCTTC
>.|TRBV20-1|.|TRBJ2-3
CSAASGTAVNTQYF
TGCAGTGCCGCGTCGGGAACGGCTGTTAATACGCAGTATTTT
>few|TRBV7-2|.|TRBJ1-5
CASSPTGIDQPQHF
TGTGCCAGCAGCCCTACAGGGATTGATCAGCCCCAGCATTTT
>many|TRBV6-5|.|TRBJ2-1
CAGGLGDNEQFF
TGTGCCGGGGGACTCGGGGACAATGAGCAGTTCTTC
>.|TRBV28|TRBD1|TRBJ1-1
CASSSYRDRGRAFF
TGTGCCAGCAGTTCATATCGGGACAGGGGGCGAGCTTTCTTT
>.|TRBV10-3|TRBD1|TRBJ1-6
CASKTGRDISPLHF
TGTGCCAGCAAGACAGGGAGGGATATTTCACCCCTCCACTTT
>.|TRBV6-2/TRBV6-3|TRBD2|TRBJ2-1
CASSSLAGQYNEQFF
TGTGCCAGCAGTTCACTAGCGGGACAGTACAATGAGCAGTTCTTC
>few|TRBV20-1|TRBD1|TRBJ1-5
CSARGQGAPNQPQHF
TGCAGTGCTAGAGGACAGGGGGCCCCCAATCAGCCCCAGCATTTT
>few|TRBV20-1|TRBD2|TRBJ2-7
CSADRTSDYEQYF
TGCAGTGCCGACCGGACTAGCGATTACGAGCAGTACTTC
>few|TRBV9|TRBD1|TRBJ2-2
CASSAPRTGRSGELFF
TGTGCCAGCAGCGCCCCAAGGACAGGGAGGTCCGGGGAGCTGTTTTTT
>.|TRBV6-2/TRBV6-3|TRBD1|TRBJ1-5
CASSYRTGLNQPQHF
TGTGCCAGCAGTTACCGGACAGGTCTCAATCAGCCCCAGCATTTT
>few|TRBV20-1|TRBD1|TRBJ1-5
CSARGQGPFGNQPQHF
TGCAGTGCTAGGGGACAGGGCCCTTTCGGCAATCAGCCCCAGCATTTT
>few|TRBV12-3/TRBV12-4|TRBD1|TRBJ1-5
CASSRGQENQPQHF
TGTGCCAGCAGCCGAGGACAGGAAAATCAGCCCCAGCATTTT
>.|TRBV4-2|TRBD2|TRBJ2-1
CASSHRGGQEEQFF
TGTGCCAGCAGCCACCGCGGGGGGCAGGAGGAGCAGTTCTTC
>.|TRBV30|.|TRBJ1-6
CAWSQGHNSPLHF
TGTGCCTGGAGTCAGGGACATAATTCACCCCTCCACTTT
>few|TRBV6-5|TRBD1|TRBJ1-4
CASSILPDRGKKLFF
TGTGCCAGCAGCATACTCCCCGACAGGGGAAAAAAACTGTTTTTT
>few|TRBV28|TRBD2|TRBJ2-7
CASSIHLAGGYEQYF
TGTGCCAGCAGTATCCATCTAGCGGGGGGCTACGAGCAGTACTTC
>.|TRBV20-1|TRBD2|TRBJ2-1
CSARELAGYNEQFF
TGCAGTGCTAGAGAACTAGCGGGCTACAATGAGCAGTTCTTC